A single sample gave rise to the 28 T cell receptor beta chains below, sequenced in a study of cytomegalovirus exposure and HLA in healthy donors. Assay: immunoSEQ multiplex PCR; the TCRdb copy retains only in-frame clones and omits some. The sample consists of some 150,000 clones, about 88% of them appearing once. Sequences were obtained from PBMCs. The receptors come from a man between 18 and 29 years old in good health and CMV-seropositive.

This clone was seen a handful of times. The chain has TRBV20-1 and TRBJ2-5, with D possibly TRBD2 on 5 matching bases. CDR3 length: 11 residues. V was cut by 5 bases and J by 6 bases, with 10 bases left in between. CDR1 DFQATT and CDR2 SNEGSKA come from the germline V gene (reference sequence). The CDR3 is CSALGGKTQYF. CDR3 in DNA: TGCAGTGCTCTTGGAGGCAAGACCCAGTACTTC.

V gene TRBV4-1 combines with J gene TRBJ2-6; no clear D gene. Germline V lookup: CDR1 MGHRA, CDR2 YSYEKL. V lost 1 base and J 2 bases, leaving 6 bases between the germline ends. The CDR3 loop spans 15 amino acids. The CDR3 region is CASSQVIAGANVLTF. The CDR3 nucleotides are TGCGCCAGCAGCCAAGTAATAGCTGGGGCCAACGTCCTGACTTTC.

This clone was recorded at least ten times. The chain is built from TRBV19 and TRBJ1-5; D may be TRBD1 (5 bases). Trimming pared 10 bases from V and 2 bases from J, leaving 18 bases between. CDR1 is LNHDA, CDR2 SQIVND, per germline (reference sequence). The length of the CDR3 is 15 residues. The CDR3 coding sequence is TGTGCCACCGAAGAGGGGAGCGGGGGCAATCAGCCCCAGCATTTT. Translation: CATEEGSGGNQPQHF.

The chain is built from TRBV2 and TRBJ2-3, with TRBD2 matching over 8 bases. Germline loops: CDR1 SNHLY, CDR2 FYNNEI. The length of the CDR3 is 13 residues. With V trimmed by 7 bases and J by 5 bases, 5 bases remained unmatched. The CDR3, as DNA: TGTGCCAGCACGAGACTAGCGAAAGATACGCAGTATTTT. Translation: CASTRLAKDTQYF. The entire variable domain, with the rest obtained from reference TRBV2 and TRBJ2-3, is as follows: EPEVTQTPSHQVTQMGQEVILRCVPISNHLYFYWYRQILGQKVEFLVSFYNNEISEKSEIFDDQFSVERPDGSNFTLKIRSTKLEDSAMYFCASTRLAKDTQYFGPGTRLTVL.

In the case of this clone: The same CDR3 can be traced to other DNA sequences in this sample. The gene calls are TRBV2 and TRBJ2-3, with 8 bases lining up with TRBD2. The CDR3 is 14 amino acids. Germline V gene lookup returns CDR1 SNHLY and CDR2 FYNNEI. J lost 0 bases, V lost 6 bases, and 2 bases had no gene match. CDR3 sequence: CASRLAGSTDTQYF. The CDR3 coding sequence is TGTGCCAGCAGATTAGCGGGGAGCACAGATACGCAGTATTTT. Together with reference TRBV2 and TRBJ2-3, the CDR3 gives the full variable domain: EPEVTQTPSHQVTQMGQEVILRCVPISNHLYFYWYRQILGQKVEFLVSFYNNEISEKSEIFDDQFSVERPDGSNFTLKIRSTKLEDSAMYFCASRLAGSTDTQYFGPGTRLTVL.

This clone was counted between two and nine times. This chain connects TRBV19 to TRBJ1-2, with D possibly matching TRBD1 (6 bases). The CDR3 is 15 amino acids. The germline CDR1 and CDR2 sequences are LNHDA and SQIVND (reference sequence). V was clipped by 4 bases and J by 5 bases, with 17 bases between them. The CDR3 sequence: CASSRAGEGGYGYTF. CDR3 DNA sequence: TGTGCCAGTAGTAGGGCAGGGGAAGGCGGGTATGGCTACACCTTC.

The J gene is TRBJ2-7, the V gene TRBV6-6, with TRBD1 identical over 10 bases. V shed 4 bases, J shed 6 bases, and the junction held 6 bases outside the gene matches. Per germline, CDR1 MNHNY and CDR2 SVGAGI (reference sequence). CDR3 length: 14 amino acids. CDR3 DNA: TGTGCCAGCAGTTCGGGGACAGGGGTCGCCGAGCAGTACTTC. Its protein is CASSSGTGVAEQYF.

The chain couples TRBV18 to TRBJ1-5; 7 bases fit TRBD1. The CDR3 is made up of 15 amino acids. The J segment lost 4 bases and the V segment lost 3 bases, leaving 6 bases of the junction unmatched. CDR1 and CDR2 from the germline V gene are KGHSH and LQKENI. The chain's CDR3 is CASSPSGGWNQPQHF. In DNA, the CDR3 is TGTGCCAGCTCACCTTCAGGGGGATGGAATCAGCCCCAGCATTTT.

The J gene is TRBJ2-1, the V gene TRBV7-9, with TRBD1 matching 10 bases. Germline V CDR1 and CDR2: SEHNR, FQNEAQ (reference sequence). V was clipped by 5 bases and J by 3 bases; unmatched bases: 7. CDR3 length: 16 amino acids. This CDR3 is CASSHRQGAIYNEQFF. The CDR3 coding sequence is TGTGCCAGCAGCCATAGACAGGGGGCTATCTACAATGAGCAGTTCTTC.

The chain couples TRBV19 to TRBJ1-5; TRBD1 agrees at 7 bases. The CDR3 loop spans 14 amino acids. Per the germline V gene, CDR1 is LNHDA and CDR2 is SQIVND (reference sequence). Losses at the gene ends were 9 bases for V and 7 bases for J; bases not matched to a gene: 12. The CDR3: CASNPGGWWQPQHF. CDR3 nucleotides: TGTGCCAGCAATCCAGGGGGATGGTGGCAGCCCCAGCATTTT.

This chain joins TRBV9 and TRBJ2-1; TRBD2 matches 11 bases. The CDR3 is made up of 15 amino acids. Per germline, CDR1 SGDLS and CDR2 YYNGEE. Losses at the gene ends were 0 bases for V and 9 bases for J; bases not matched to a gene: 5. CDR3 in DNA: TGTGCCAGCAGCGTAGAGACTAGCGGGACAGCTGAGCAGTTCTTC. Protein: CASSVETSGTAEQFF. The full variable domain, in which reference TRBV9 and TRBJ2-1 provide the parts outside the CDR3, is DSGVTQTPKHLITATGQRVTLRCSPRSGDLSVYWYQQSLDQGLQFLIQYYNGEERAKGNILERFSAQQFPDLHSELNLSSLELGDSALYFCASSVETSGTAEQFFGPGTRLTVL.

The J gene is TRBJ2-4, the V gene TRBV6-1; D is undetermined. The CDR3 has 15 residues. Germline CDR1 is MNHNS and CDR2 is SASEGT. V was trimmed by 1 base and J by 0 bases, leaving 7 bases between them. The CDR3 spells CASSEGLLAKNIQYF. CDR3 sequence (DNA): TGTGCCAGCAGTGAAGGTCTTTTAGCCAAAAACATTCAGTACTTC.

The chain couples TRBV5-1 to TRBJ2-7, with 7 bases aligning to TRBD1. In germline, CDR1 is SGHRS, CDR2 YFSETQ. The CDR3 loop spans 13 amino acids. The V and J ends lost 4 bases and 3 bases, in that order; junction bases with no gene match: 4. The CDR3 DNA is TGCGCCAGCAGCCAAGGGACAGACTACGAGCAGTACTTC. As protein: CASSQGTDYEQYF.

CDR3 DNA sequence: TGTGCCAGCAGCCCCTTTGAGTGGGGGGACTACAATGAGCAGTTCTTC. Protein sequence: CASSPFEWGDYNEQFF. The chain employs TRBV5-6 and TRBJ2-1, with a tentative D call TRBD2 (6 bases). Deletions cut 4 bases from V and 3 bases from J, with 17 bases between. The V gene's germline CDR1 is SGHDT and CDR2 YYEEEE. CDR3 length: 16 residues.

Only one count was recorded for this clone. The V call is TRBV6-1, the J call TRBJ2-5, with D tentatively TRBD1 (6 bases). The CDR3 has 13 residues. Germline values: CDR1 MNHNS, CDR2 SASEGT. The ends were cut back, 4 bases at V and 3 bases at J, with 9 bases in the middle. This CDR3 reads CASSGWTEETQYF. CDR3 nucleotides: TGTGCCAGCAGTGGTTGGACAGAAGAGACCCAGTACTTC.

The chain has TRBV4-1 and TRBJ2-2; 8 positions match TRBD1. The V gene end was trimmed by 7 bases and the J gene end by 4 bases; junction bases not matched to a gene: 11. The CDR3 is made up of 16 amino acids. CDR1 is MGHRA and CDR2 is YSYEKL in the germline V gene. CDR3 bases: TGCGCCAGCACCTCAGGGGGCATAGGGGTCACCGGGGAGCTGTTTTTT. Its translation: CASTSGGIGVTGELFF.

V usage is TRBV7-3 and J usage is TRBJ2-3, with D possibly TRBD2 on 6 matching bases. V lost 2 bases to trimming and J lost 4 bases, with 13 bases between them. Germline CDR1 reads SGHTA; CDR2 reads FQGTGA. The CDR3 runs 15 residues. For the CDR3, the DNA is TGTGCCAGCAGCTTACTGGACGGGAGCGCAGATACGCAGTATTTT. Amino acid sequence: CASSLLDGSADTQYF.

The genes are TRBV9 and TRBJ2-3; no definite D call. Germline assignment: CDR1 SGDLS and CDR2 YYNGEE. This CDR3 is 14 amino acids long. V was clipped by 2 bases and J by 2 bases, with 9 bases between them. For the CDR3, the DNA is TGTGCCAGCAGCGTCCACGGGTCCACAGATACGCAGTATTTT. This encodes CASSVHGSTDTQYF. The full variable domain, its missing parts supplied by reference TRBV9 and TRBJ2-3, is DSGVTQTPKHLITATGQRVTLRCSPRSGDLSVYWYQQSLDQGLQFLIQYYNGEERAKGNILERFSAQQFPDLHSELNLSSLELGDSALYFCASSVHGSTDTQYFGPGTRLTVL.

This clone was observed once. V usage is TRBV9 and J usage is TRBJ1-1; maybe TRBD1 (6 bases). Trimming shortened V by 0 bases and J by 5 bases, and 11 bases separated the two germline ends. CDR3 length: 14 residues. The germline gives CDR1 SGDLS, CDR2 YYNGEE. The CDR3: CASSVVEGGTEAFF. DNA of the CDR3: TGTGCCAGCAGCGTAGTGGAGGGGGGGACTGAAGCTTTCTTT.

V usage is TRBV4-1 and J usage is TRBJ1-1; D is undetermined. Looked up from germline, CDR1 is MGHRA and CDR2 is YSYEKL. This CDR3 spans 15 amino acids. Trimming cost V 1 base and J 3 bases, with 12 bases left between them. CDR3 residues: CASSQVGRADTEAFF. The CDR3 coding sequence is TGCGCCAGCAGCCAAGTGGGCAGAGCGGACACTGAAGCTTTCTTT.

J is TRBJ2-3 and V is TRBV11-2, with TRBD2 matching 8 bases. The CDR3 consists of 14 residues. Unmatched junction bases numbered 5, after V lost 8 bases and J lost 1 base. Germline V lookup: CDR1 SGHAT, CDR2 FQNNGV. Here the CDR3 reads CASGETSGTDTQYF. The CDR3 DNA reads TGTGCCAGCGGTGAGACTAGCGGCACAGATACGCAGTATTTT.

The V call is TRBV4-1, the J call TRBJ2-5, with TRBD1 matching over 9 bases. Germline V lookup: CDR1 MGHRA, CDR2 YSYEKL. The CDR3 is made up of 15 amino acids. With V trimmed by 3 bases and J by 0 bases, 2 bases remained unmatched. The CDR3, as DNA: TGCGCCAGCAGCCAGGGGGACAGGGACCAAGAGACCCAGTACTTC. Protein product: CASSQGDRDQETQYF.

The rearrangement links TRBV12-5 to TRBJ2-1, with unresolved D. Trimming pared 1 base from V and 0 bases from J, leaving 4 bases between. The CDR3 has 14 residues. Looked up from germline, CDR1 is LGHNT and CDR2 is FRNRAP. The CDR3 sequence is CASGLGSSYNEQFF. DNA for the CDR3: TGTGCTAGTGGTTTGGGCAGCTCCTACAATGAGCAGTTCTTC.

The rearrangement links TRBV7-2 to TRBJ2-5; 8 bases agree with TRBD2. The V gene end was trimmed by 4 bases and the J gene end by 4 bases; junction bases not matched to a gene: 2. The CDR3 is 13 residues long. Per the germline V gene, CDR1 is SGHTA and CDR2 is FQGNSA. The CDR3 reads CASSSGGVETQYF. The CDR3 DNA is TGTGCCAGCAGCTCGGGGGGGGTAGAGACCCAGTACTTC.

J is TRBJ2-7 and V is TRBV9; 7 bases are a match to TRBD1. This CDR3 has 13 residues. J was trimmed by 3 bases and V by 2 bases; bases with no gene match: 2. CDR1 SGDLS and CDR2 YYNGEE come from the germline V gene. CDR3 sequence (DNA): TGTGCCAGCAGCGTGGGACAGAACTACGAGCAGTACTTC. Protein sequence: CASSVGQNYEQYF. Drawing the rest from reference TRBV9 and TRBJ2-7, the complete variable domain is DSGVTQTPKHLITATGQRVTLRCSPRSGDLSVYWYQQSLDQGLQFLIQYYNGEERAKGNILERFSAQQFPDLHSELNLSSLELGDSALYFCASSVGQNYEQYFGPGTRLTVT.

The CDR3 here is CASSFQAGGYEQYF. DNA of the CDR3: TGTGCCAGCAGTTTTCAAGCGGGGGGCTACGAGCAGTACTTC. The chain uses TRBV27 and TRBJ2-7, with 9 bases aligning to TRBD2. V was pared by 3 bases and J by 3 bases, with 3 bases of the junction left unmatched. CDR3 length equals 14 residues. Germline CDR1 reads MNHEY; CDR2 reads SMNVEV (reference sequence).

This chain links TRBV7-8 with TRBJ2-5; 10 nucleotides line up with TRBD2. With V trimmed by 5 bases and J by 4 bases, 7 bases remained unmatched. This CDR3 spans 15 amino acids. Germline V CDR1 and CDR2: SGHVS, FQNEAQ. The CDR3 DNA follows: TGTGCCAGCAGCCCGGAGCGGGGGGGCCGAGAGACCCAGTACTTC. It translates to CASSPERGGRETQYF.

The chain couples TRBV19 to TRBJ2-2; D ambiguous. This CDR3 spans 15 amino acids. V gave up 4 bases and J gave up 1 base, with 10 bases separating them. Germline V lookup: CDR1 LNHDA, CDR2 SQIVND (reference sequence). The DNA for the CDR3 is TGTGCCAGTAGTAGGCAGATTTTGAACACCGGGGAGCTGTTTTTT. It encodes CASSRQILNTGELFF.